The 27 T cell receptor beta chains presented below share a single source sample, sequenced in a study of T cell responses to AZD1222 COVID-19 vaccine. The repertoire was sequenced with immunoSEQ multiplex PCR; TCRdb's copy has only in-frame clones and lacks some. This sample yields around 110,000 clones, of which around 92% are seen a single time; roughly 7% belongs to the top ten. Sequencing used peripheral blood, obtained on day 0 of AZD1222 vaccination. These receptors originate from an adult in good health.

The V and J genes are TRBV7-3 and TRBJ2-7; the D gene is possibly TRBD1 (5 bases). Germline V CDR1 and CDR2: SGHTA, FQGTGA. The CDR3 spans 8 residues. The CDR3 sequence: CSWGQQYF. The CDR3 coding sequence is TGTTCTTGGGGCCAGCAGTACTTC.

The chain has TRBV7-2 and TRBJ2-1; D might be TRBD2 (6 bases). There are 15 residues in the CDR3. Per the germline V gene, CDR1 is SGHTA and CDR2 is FQGNSA. The ends were cut back, 5 bases at V and 5 bases at J, with 16 bases in the middle. The CDR3 DNA reads as TGTGCCAGCAGCGCCCGTGGCGGAGGGGACAATGAGCAGTTCTTC. As protein: CASSARGGGDNEQFF. The full variable domain, with the rest looked up from reference TRBV7-2 and TRBJ2-1, is GAGVSQSPSNKVTEKGKDVELRCDPISGHTALYWYRQSLGQGLEFLIYFQGNSAPDKSGLPSDRFSAERTGGSVSTLTIQRTQQEDSAVYLCASSARGGGDNEQFFGPGTRLTVL.

The rearrangement links TRBV5-4 to TRBJ2-7; TRBD2 matches 11 bases. The CDR3 length is 13 residues. Germline loops: CDR1 SGHNT, CDR2 YYREEE (reference sequence). V was clipped by 5 bases and J by 7 bases; unmatched bases: 5. The CDR3 spells CASRLAGVGEQYF. CDR3 coding DNA: TGTGCCAGCAGACTAGCGGGAGTGGGGGAGCAGTACTTC.

J is TRBJ1-4 and V is TRBV6-5; TRBD1 is a possible D gene (5 bases). V dropped 0 bases and J dropped 8 bases, with 13 bases sitting between them. Germline V gene data show CDR1 as MNHEY and CDR2 as SVGAGI. The CDR3 loop spans 15 amino acids. The CDR3 region is CASSYSIGGVEKLFF. Here the CDR3 DNA reads TGTGCCAGCAGTTACTCGATCGGGGGGGTCGAAAAACTGTTTTTT.

The chain combines TRBV12-5 with TRBJ2-3; 8 nucleotides line up with TRBD1. CDR1 is LGHNT and CDR2 is FRNRAP in the germline V gene. With V trimmed by 6 bases and J by 1 base, 6 bases remained unmatched. This CDR3 region has 15 residues. CDR3: CASGSGGPGTDTQYF. DNA of the CDR3: TGTGCTAGTGGGTCAGGGGGCCCCGGCACAGATACGCAGTATTTT.

The chain couples TRBV24-1 to TRBJ2-1; no clear D gene. The V end lost 4 bases, the J end lost 0 bases, and 12 bases lay between the germline ends. The V gene's germline CDR1 is KGHDR and CDR2 SFDVKD. CDR3 length: 16 amino acids. CDR3 bases: TGTGCCACCAGTGACCCAAGAAGCGACTCCTACAATGAGCAGTTCTTC. The encoded protein is CATSDPRSDSYNEQFF.

J is TRBJ2-5 and V is TRBV13; a possible D gene is TRBD1 (5 bases). Germline V lookup: CDR1 PRHDT, CDR2 FYEKMQ (reference sequence). Deletions cut 2 bases from V and 1 base from J, with 20 bases between. This CDR3 spans 18 amino acids. CDR3 sequence (DNA): TGTGCCAGCAGCTTAACAATTAGGACATCCCTCACCCAAGAGACCCAGTACTTC. Its translation: CASSLTIRTSLTQETQYF. Variable domain in full (rest from reference TRBV13 and TRBJ2-5): AAGVIQSPRHLIKEKRETATLKCYPIPRHDTVYWYQQGPGQDPQFLISFYEKMQSDKGSIPDRFSAQQFSDYHSELNMSSLELGDSALYFCASSLTIRTSLTQETQYFGPGTRLLVL.

This clone was counted once. This sequence joins TRBV5-4 and TRBJ2-1; no reliable D call. The CDR3 extends over 14 amino acids. Between the trimmed V and J ends, which lost 4 bases and 7 bases, there was a span of 15 bases. CDR1 is SGHNT and CDR2 is YYREEE in the germline V gene (reference sequence). The CDR3 reads CASSREPLRNEQFF. CDR3 nucleotide sequence: TGTGCCAGCAGCCGTGAACCTCTTCGGAATGAGCAGTTCTTC.

The V gene is TRBV5-1, the J gene TRBJ2-5; tentative D call: TRBD1 (7 bases). There are 13 residues in the CDR3. The germline CDR1 and CDR2 sequences are SGHRS and YFSETQ. Between the trimmed V and J ends, which lost 6 bases and 3 bases, there was a span of 12 bases. CDR3 in amino acids: CASNAGQKETQYF. Here the CDR3 DNA reads TGCGCCAGCAACGCGGGACAGAAAGAGACCCAGTACTTC.

This sequence joins TRBV24-1 and TRBJ1-2, with unresolved D. The CDR3 runs to 14 residues. Germline CDR1 is KGHDR and CDR2 is SFDVKD. V was cut by 3 bases and J by 7 bases, with 14 bases left in between. This CDR3 reads CATSDLQGGSGYTF. The CDR3 coding sequence is TGTGCCACCAGTGATCTCCAAGGAGGCAGTGGCTACACCTTC.

This chain connects TRBV10-3 to TRBJ1-6; 9 bases align to TRBD1. Germline loops: CDR1 ENHRY, CDR2 SYGVKD. There are 15 residues in the CDR3. J lost 9 bases, V lost 6 bases, and 9 bases had no gene match. CDR3: CAIRETGGAGSPLHF. The CDR3, as DNA: TGTGCCATCAGAGAAACAGGGGGCGCCGGTTCACCCCTCCACTTT.

V is TRBV28 and J is TRBJ1-2; the D is unclear. Germline V CDR1 and CDR2: MDHEN, SYDVKM. V lost 5 bases to trimming and J lost 8 bases, with 18 bases between them. This CDR3 region has 14 residues. CDR3 region: CASSPPSEYWGYTF. The CDR3 nucleotides read TGTGCCAGCAGTCCTCCGTCAGAGTATTGGGGCTACACCTTC.

The gene calls are TRBV6-6 and TRBJ1-4; D gene unclear. CDR1 is MNHNY and CDR2 is SVGAGI in the germline V gene (reference sequence). The CDR3 consists of 14 residues. V was shortened by 9 bases and J by 0 bases, with 11 bases between the two germline ends. CDR3 nucleotides: TGTGCCAGTTGGAGGGCTGCAACTAATGAAAAACTGTTTTTT. It is translated as CASWRAATNEKLFF.

The chain employs TRBV27 and TRBJ2-3, with a tentative D call TRBD2 (6 bases). V was shortened by 2 bases and J by 4 bases, with 13 bases between the two germline ends. There are 15 residues in the CDR3. CDR1 is MNHEY, CDR2 SMNVEV, per germline (reference sequence). As DNA, the CDR3 is TGTGCCAGCAGTTTAATCGGGAGTCGAGCAGATACGCAGTATTTT. Amino acids: CASSLIGSRADTQYF.

CDR3 residues: CASKTTADYEQYF. The CDR3 coding sequence is TGTGCCAGCAAGACGACAGCAGACTACGAGCAGTACTTC. The chain joins TRBV28 to TRBJ2-7, with a tentative D call TRBD1 (5 bases). CDR3 length: 13 amino acids. CDR1 MDHEN and CDR2 SYDVKM come from the germline V gene. The V end lost 7 bases, the J end lost 3 bases, and 13 bases lay between the germline ends.

The chain joins TRBV19 to TRBJ2-3; D might be TRBD2 (6 bases). Per the germline V gene, CDR1 is LNHDA and CDR2 is SQIVND (reference sequence). The length of the CDR3 is 15 residues. Trimming left V 5 bases short and J 6 bases short, with 18 bases between. CDR3 in DNA: TGTGCCAGTAGTCTGGGAGGTCTTGCACTTGATACGCAGTATTTT. Protein sequence: CASSLGGLALDTQYF.

This chain uses TRBV6-6 with TRBJ1-4; unclear D gene. This CDR3 is 16 amino acids long. The germline V gene encodes CDR1 MNHNY and CDR2 SVGAGI (reference sequence). V was trimmed by 2 bases and J by 8 bases, leaving 18 bases between them. Here the CDR3 DNA reads TGTGCCAGCAGTTACGGACCCGCTACACTGAACGAAAAACTGTTTTTT. Translated: CASSYGPATLNEKLFF.

CDR3 sequence: CASSAGTGQFF. DNA for the CDR3: TGTGCCAGCAGCGCTGGGACAGGGCAGTTCTTC. The chain combines TRBV12-3 or TRBV12-4 with TRBJ2-1, with 8 nucleotides matching TRBD1. The CDR3 spans 11 residues. J was trimmed by 12 bases and V by 6 bases; bases with no gene match: 4.

The chain carries TRBV5-5 and TRBJ1-3; D call uncertain. The germline CDR1 and CDR2 sequences are SGHKS and YYEKEE (reference sequence). This CDR3 is built from 17 residues. V dropped 0 bases and J dropped 0 bases, with 13 bases sitting between them. CDR3 sequence (DNA): TGTGCCAGCAGCTTGGGTGGTGGTCAAAGCTCTGGAAACACCATATATTTT. Translation gives CASSLGGGQSSGNTIYF.

This sequence joins TRBV11-2 and TRBJ2-1; TRBD1 matches 10 bases. The CDR3 is 16 amino acids. Germline V CDR1 and CDR2: SGHAT, FQNNGV. V shed 4 bases and J 6 bases; nucleotides not matched to a gene: 9. CDR3 protein: CASSSRAGTGVNEQFF. The CDR3 nucleotides read TGTGCCAGCAGCTCGCGAGCCGGGACAGGGGTCAATGAGCAGTTCTTC.

The chain uses TRBV5-4 and TRBJ2-4; 12 nucleotides align to TRBD2. Unmatched junction bases numbered 16, after V lost 4 bases and J lost 8 bases. The CDR3 loop spans 18 amino acids. Germline V gene sequence: CDR1 SGHNT, CDR2 YYREEE (reference sequence). In nucleotides, the CDR3 is TGTGCCAGCAGCCCCGTACTAGCGGGAGGAGGGGGCGATGACATTCAGTACTTC. It specifies CASSPVLAGGGGDDIQYF. Variable domain in full (rest from reference TRBV5-4 and TRBJ2-4): ETGVTQSPTHLIKTRGQQVTLRCSSQSGHNTVSWYQQALGQGPQFIFQYYREEENGRGNFPPRFSGLQFPNYSSELNVNALELDDSALYLCASSPVLAGGGGDDIQYFGAGTRLSVL.

The chain joins TRBV18 to TRBJ1-4; 9 bases match TRBD1. Germline values: CDR1 KGHSH, CDR2 LQKENI. J lost 5 bases, V lost 6 bases, and 4 bases had no gene match. The length of the CDR3 is 14 residues. For the CDR3, the DNA is TGTGCCAGCTCCCCGGGGACAGGGAATGAAAAACTGTTTTTT. Its translation is CASSPGTGNEKLFF.

The DNA of the CDR3 is TGCGCCAGCAGCATGCAGGGGTCTCGGGAGACCCAGTACTTC. Amino acid sequence: CASSMQGSRETQYF. The genes are TRBV5-1 and TRBJ2-5; a possible D gene is TRBD1 (6 bases). Germline V gene data show CDR1 as SGHRS and CDR2 as YFSETQ. Deletions cut 4 bases from V and 5 bases from J, with 15 bases between. This CDR3 is 14 amino acids long.

V and J are TRBV15 and TRBJ1-6; D remains unclear. Trimming pared 0 bases from V and 10 bases from J, leaving 16 bases between. The CDR3 runs 16 residues. Germline CDR1 and CDR2: LNHNV and YYDKDF (reference sequence). CDR3 loop: CATSRDRAALGSPLHF. Here the CDR3 DNA reads TGTGCCACCAGCAGAGATCGGGCCGCATTGGGGTCACCCCTCCACTTT.

The chain joins TRBV7-3 to TRBJ1-6, with D possibly matching TRBD1 (6 bases). This CDR3 has 15 residues. Germline CDR1 SGHTA, CDR2 FQGTGA. The V and J ends lost 5 bases and 6 bases respectively, with 14 bases between them. CDR3 protein: CASSRQGMGNSPLHF. CDR3 coding DNA: TGTGCCAGCAGCCGGCAGGGGATGGGTAATTCACCCCTCCACTTT.

The V gene is TRBV5-6, the J gene TRBJ2-7; weak D call: TRBD1 (6 bases). The CDR3 sequence is 14 residues long. The V end was cut by 5 bases, the J end by 0 bases, with 12 bases between. Germline V gives CDR1 SGHDT, CDR2 YYEEEE. CDR3 protein: CASRPRGRSYEQYF. Here the CDR3 DNA reads TGTGCCAGCAGGCCCAGGGGCCGCTCCTACGAGCAGTACTTC.

This chain links TRBV6-2 or TRBV6-3 with TRBJ2-5, with 10 bases identical to TRBD1. Germline CDR1 reads MNHEY; CDR2 reads SVGEGT. The ends lost 6 bases at V and 2 bases at J; junction bases unmatched: 6. CDR3 size: 15 residues. The CDR3 is CASSPRQGAQETQYF. In nucleotides, the CDR3 is TGTGCCAGCAGCCCCCGACAGGGGGCTCAAGAGACCCAGTACTTC.